The T cell receptor (beta chain) described here comes from a study of a mutant IDH1 vaccine in newly diagnosed glioma (dated by TCRdb to the early 2020s). For context, the study as a whole: In the chemotherapy-containing groups, vaccination started alongside temozolomide cycles, whereas in patients who had radiotherapy alone it started 4-6 weeks after radiotherapy. Of the approximately 30 treated patients, about 60% were male and approximately 40% were female, and the mean age was around 40 years. Before enrollment, patients had received standard therapy of radiotherapy alone, temozolomide alone, or radiochemotherapy with temozolomide; most received the combination. The week-35 safety follow-up was designated visit V12, and the week-47 end of study was designated visit V13. Peripheral blood samples were drawn at six visits, namely V03 (baseline), V05, V07, V10, V12 and V13. Longitudinal TCRB deep sequencing was done for 25 treated patients, wherever samples were available for exploratory analyses. General study outcomes and caveats: Availability determined which PBMC samples were chosen for TCRB deep sequencing. Pseudoprogression seemed to be unrelated to changes in the top peripheral T cell clonotypes found by TCRB sequencing. Vaccine-induced immune responses across multiple MHC alleles were detected in 90% to 95% of patients. The authors noted that analyses of patient blood samples could not be reproduced because of sample limitations.

Taken with the paper, the label for time point translates to: week 47, end of study. Each vaccine dose was 300 ug of a 20-mer mutant IDH1 peptide in Montanide, given subcutaneously with topical imiquimod. Patients received eight vaccinations in weeks 1, 3, 5, 7, 11, 15, 19 and 23, corresponding to visits V03 through V10. The donors had newly diagnosed IDH1-mutant astrocytomas of WHO grade 3 or 4 that showed loss of nuclear ATRX. The samples were drawn from NOA16, a multicentre, single-arm, open-label phase I trial in Germany that tested a mutant IDH1 peptide vaccine in humans for the first time. Genomic DNA for TCRB sequencing was isolated from EDTA blood with the DNeasy Blood and Tissue Kit. Points on this clone: Its antigen has not been determined. The record has no base qualities; no much larger clone is one base away.

The receptor library was made with the immunoSEQ multiplex PCR assay. The hsTCRB Kit was used according to the manufacturer's protocol to amplify rearranged TCR beta chain sequences. TCRB libraries were sequenced on an Illumina MiSeq. Per the authors' processing: The proprietary platform of the kit vendor was used for demultiplexing, trimming and gene mapping. TCRdb took over this immuneACCESS table, retaining in-frame rearrangements with V and J assigned. Such tables are incomplete; in checked studies, under half of the missing clones stem from an unresolved V gene, and the remainder is unexplained. V, J and clone size were drawn from that table, and D and trimming were deduced from the DNA. The table for this sample lists tens of thousands of clones; 65% to 90% of them were counted only once. Of the sample, approximately 18% is held by the ten largest clones. Trimming takes 2 bases from V and 1 base from J, and the germline ends sit 9 bases apart. The germline V gene yields MNHNS for CDR1 and SASEGT for CDR2. Spanning cysteine to phenylalanine, the CDR3 consists of 15 amino acids. Here the CDR3 DNA is all that survives: 45 bases in frame from base 1.

The V and J genes are TRBV6-1 and TRBJ2-1, with the D gene too uncertain to name. The origin of this receptor is a man aged 18-30 years with glioma. Some clones in this sample may be carry-over from other donors' samples. Source: PBMCs, taken from a glioma patient whose treatment included an IDH1 peptide vaccine. The nucleotides read TGTGCCAGCAGTGAATCCGGGCGTTCCTACAATGAGCAGTTCTTC. The translation is CASSESGRSYNEQFF.